This is a list of T cell receptor beta chains from one sample in a study of shared clonotypes between healthy human individuals. The protocol was immunoSEQ multiplex PCR, while the TCRdb copy is restricted to in-frame clones and leaves out a portion. The sample yields roughly 520,000 clones, roughly 95% seen once. Sequencing input: naive CD4+ T cells sorted from blood. The receptors derive from a woman in her twenties or thirties in good health. CDR3s include the opening cysteine and the closing phenylalanine or tryptophan. A D gene is named only where the DNA matches it firmly. A clone size is listed for some rows: how often the clone was seen (once, few, many), or a class if it is expanded.

V	size	D	J	length	CDR3	DNA
TRBV6-1	-	-	TRBJ2-1	15	CASSGVGGANDEQFF	TGTGCCAGCAGCGGGGTCGGGGGAGCTAATGATGAGCAGTTCTTC
TRBV2	-	-	TRBJ1-6	13	CASKGGLNSPLHF	TGTGCCAGCAAAGGCGGTCTAAATTCACCCCTCCACTTT
TRBV6-1	-	-	TRBJ2-2	15	CASLLLTLNTGELFF	TGTGCCAGTCTGCTTTTGACTTTGAACACCGGGGAGCTGTTTTTT
TRBV6-5	-	TRBD2	TRBJ2-1	14	CATAGFAGGNEQFF	TGTGCCACCGCAGGGTTTGCGGGAGGGAATGAGCAGTTCTTC
TRBV6-6	-	-	TRBJ2-7	14	CASSSLASSYEQYF	TGTGCCAGCAGTTCTCTTGCTAGCTCCTACGAGCAGTACTTC
TRBV5-4	-	TRBD1	TRBJ1-1	15	CASSLTQGLNTEAFF	TGTGCCAGCAGCCTTACACAGGGGTTGAACACTGAAGCTTTCTTT
TRBV28	-	TRBD1	TRBJ1-5	20	CASSSRTGWILAGSNQPQHF	TGTGCCAGCAGTTCCAGGACAGGGTGGATTCTAGCGGGCAGCAATCAGCCCCAGCATTTT
TRBV14	-	-	TRBJ2-3	15	CASSLSGGLSDTQYF	TGTGCCAGCAGCTTGAGTGGGGGCCTGTCAGATACGCAGTATTTT
TRBV21-1	-	-	TRBJ1-2	14	CASRHEWGHYGYTF	TGTGCCAGCAGACATGAGTGGGGTCACTATGGCTACACCTTC
TRBV5-1	-	-	TRBJ2-7	12	CASSSGRGEQYF	TGCGCCAGCAGTTCAGGGAGAGGCGAGCAGTACTTC
TRBV5-1	-	-	TRBJ2-7	12	CASSLGTDEQYF	TGCGCCAGCAGCTTGGGGACCGACGAGCAGTACTTC
TRBV28	-	-	TRBJ1-1	15	CASCSNPPGNTEAFF	TGTGCCAGCTGTTCGAATCCCCCAGGGAACACTGAAGCTTTCTTT
TRBV28	-	TRBD1	TRBJ1-5	14	CASSLDREDQPQHF	TGTGCCAGCAGTCTTGACAGGGAGGATCAGCCCCAGCATTTT
TRBV29-1	-	-	TRBJ2-5	13	CSVGMGGGGTQYF	TGCAGCGTTGGGATGGGGGGCGGTGGGACCCAGTACTTC
TRBV19	-	-	TRBJ1-5	15	CASSINGQLHQPQHF	TGTGCCAGTAGTATAAACGGTCAGCTACATCAGCCCCAGCATTTT
TRBV5-1	once	TRBD1	TRBJ1-4	15	CASSWGQGNNEKLFF	TGCGCCAGCAGCTGGGGACAGGGGAATAATGAAAAACTGTTTTTT
TRBV11-3	-	-	TRBJ1-1	12	CASSSRHGEAFF	TGTGCCAGCAGCTCTCGCCATGGGGAAGCTTTCTTT
TRBV29-1	-	-	TRBJ2-1	11	CSVGRGDEQFF	TGCAGCGTGGGTAGGGGGGATGAGCAGTTCTTC
TRBV29-1	-	TRBD1	TRBJ1-4	12	CSVGQGNEKLFF	TGCAGCGTGGGACAGGGAAATGAAAAACTGTTTTTT
TRBV18	-	TRBD1	TRBJ1-3	15	CASGDRQGPGNTIYF	TGTGCCAGCGGGGACCGACAGGGGCCTGGAAACACCATATATTTT
TRBV10-3	once	-	TRBJ2-7	13	CAISWDFSYEQYF	TGTGCCATCAGTTGGGACTTTTCCTACGAGCAGTACTTC
TRBV7-9	-	-	TRBJ2-7	14	CASSLSHESYEQYF	TGTGCCAGCAGCTTATCCCACGAATCCTACGAGCAGTACTTC
TRBV6-5	-	-	TRBJ2-7	16	CASSYSTPRASYEQYF	TGTGCCAGCAGTTACTCGACCCCGCGGGCCTCCTACGAGCAGTACTTC
TRBV28	-	-	TRBJ2-3	16	CASRDTRSGGTDTQYF	TGTGCCAGCAGGGACACTCGTAGCGGTGGCACAGATACGCAGTATTTT
TRBV6-4	-	-	TRBJ2-5	15	CASSPLPGAEETQYF	TGTGCCAGCAGCCCCCTTCCTGGGGCTGAGGAGACCCAGTACTTC
TRBV15	-	TRBD2	TRBJ2-7	15	CATSRDVAGAPEQYF	TGTGCCACCAGCAGAGATGTAGCGGGAGCTCCCGAGCAGTACTTC
TRBV5-1	-	TRBD1	TRBJ1-1	13	CASRARGDTEAFF	TGCGCCAGCAGGGCCAGGGGGGACACTGAAGCTTTCTTT
TRBV5-1	-	TRBD1	TRBJ2-2	15	CASSTGQGTSGELFF	TGCGCCAGCAGCACGGGACAGGGGACGTCCGGGGAGCTGTTTTTT
TRBV18	once	TRBD1	TRBJ2-3	16	CASSPGARGLEDTQYF	TGTGCCAGCTCCCCGGGTGCCAGGGGGCTTGAAGATACGCAGTATTTT
TRBV2	-	-	TRBJ1-5	14	CASRDAPGFWPQHF	TGTGCCAGCAGGGATGCCCCAGGGTTTTGGCCCCAGCATTTT
TRBV19	-	TRBD1	TRBJ2-3	13	CASGDRPTDTQYF	TGTGCCAGTGGGGACAGGCCCACAGATACGCAGTATTTT
TRBV6-5	-	-	TRBJ1-3	16	CASSYRTHRAGNTIYF	TGTGCCAGCAGTTACCGAACCCACAGGGCTGGAAACACCATATATTTT
TRBV6-4	-	-	TRBJ2-3	12	CASSDSFHRLYF	TGTGCCAGCAGTGACTCGTTCCACAGGTTGTATTTT
TRBV7-2	-	TRBD2	TRBJ2-7	13	CASLSGTAYEQYF	TGTGCCAGTCTCAGCGGGACGGCCTACGAGCAGTACTTC
TRBV28	-	TRBD2	TRBJ2-1	17	CASSLGGLAGAPGEQFF	TGTGCCAGCAGTTTAGGCGGACTAGCGGGAGCCCCGGGTGAGCAGTTCTTC
TRBV7-8	-	-	TRBJ2-5	13	CASSWDPQETQYF	TGTGCCAGCAGCTGGGACCCACAAGAGACCCAGTACTTC
TRBV6-1	-	-	TRBJ1-5	14	CASTLGDINQPQHF	TGTGCCAGCACTTTAGGGGACATCAATCAGCCCCAGCATTTT
TRBV6-4	-	-	TRBJ1-2	15	CASSGDRSGNYGYTF	TGTGCCAGCAGTGGCGACAGGTCGGGAAACTATGGCTACACCTTC
TRBV4-1	-	-	TRBJ2-7	15	CASSQVLPLGYEQYF	TGCGCCAGCAGCCAGGTCCTCCCCCTGGGCTACGAGCAGTACTTC
TRBV29-1	-	TRBD2	TRBJ2-5	13	CSVTGTSVETQYF	TGCAGCGTAACCGGGACTAGCGTAGAGACCCAGTACTTC
TRBV27	-	-	TRBJ1-3	15	CASSPTWSSGNTIYF	TGTGCCAGCAGCCCAACATGGTCGTCTGGAAACACCATATATTTT
TRBV19	-	TRBD1	TRBJ2-1	15	CASSIDPQGYNEQFF	TGTGCCAGTAGTATAGATCCACAGGGGTACAATGAGCAGTTCTTC
TRBV28	-	-	TRBJ2-7	15	CASLGGQGVLYEQYF	TGTGCCAGCCTTGGGGGGCAGGGGGTTTTATACGAGCAGTACTTC
TRBV6-5	-	TRBD2	TRBJ2-7	14	CASSFLAGVYEQYF	TGTGCCAGCAGTTTTTTAGCGGGAGTCTACGAGCAGTACTTC
TRBV6-5	few	-	TRBJ1-5	14	CASSYSGSNQPQHF	TGTGCCAGCAGTTACTCGGGTAGCAATCAGCCCCAGCATTTT
TRBV10-3	-	-	TRBJ2-7	12	CAIRGDPYEQYF	TGTGCCATCAGAGGCGACCCCTACGAGCAGTACTTC
TRBV15	-	-	TRBJ2-7	15	CATSSRTGRAYEQYF	TGTGCCACCAGCTCCCGGACGGGGCGAGCCTACGAGCAGTACTTC
TRBV28	-	TRBD1	TRBJ1-5	15	CATGTARGSNQPQHF	TGTGCCACCGGGACAGCGAGGGGGAGCAATCAGCCCCAGCATTTT
TRBV2	-	-	TRBJ2-7	12	CASSELAYEQYF	TGTGCCAGCAGTGAACTAGCCTACGAGCAGTACTTC
TRBV9	-	-	TRBJ1-5	13	CASSVVDRQPQHF	TGTGCCAGCAGCGTAGTCGACCGCCAGCCCCAGCATTTT
TRBV5-1	-	TRBD1	TRBJ2-1	16	CASSSGQGDFYNEQFF	TGCGCCAGCAGCTCCGGACAGGGCGATTTCTACAATGAGCAGTTCTTC
TRBV9	-	-	TRBJ2-2	14	CASSDLAWGGELFF	TGTGCCAGCAGCGATCTAGCGTGGGGCGGGGAGCTGTTTTTT
TRBV21-1	-	-	TRBJ2-3	15	CASSTLAVFTDTQYF	TGTGCCAGCAGCACCCTAGCGGTCTTCACAGATACGCAGTATTTT
TRBV7-8	-	-	TRBJ2-7	16	CASSPPLWGGPYEQYF	TGTGCCAGCAGCCCCCCATTATGGGGCGGACCCTACGAGCAGTACTTC